This passage covers 14 T cell receptor beta chains from one sample sequenced in a study of tumor-infiltrating lymphocytes in localized non-small cell lung cancer. The method was immunoSEQ multiplex PCR; TCRdb's version includes in-frame clones alone and lacks a portion of them. This sample yields some 29,000 clones, of which 70% to 90% are seen a single time; around 2.1% belongs to the top ten. The sample comprised lung tumor tissue. Receptor source: a human donor with non-small cell lung cancer.

This chain connects TRBV2 to TRBJ2-7, with a tentative D call TRBD1 (6 bases). Germline V gene sequence: CDR1 SNHLY, CDR2 FYNNEI. The V end lost 6 bases, the J end lost 0 bases, and 12 bases lay between the germline ends. This CDR3 contains 14 residues. The CDR3 is CASRYRAGSYEQYF. The DNA of the CDR3 is TGTGCCAGCAGATACAGGGCAGGCTCCTACGAGCAGTACTTC. The whole variable domain, remainder taken from reference TRBV2 and TRBJ2-7, is EPEVTQTPSHQVTQMGQEVILRCVPISNHLYFYWYRQILGQKVEFLVSFYNNEISEKSEIFDDQFSVERPDGSNFTLKIRSTKLEDSAMYFCASRYRAGSYEQYFGPGTRLTVT.

The chain combines TRBV21-1 with TRBJ2-5. TRBV21-1 is a known pseudogene. This CDR3 has 13 residues. The CDR3 sequence: CASTASYQETQYF. CDR3 sequence (DNA): TGTGCCAGCACGGCTTCTTACCAAGAGACCCAGTACTTC.

This chain joins TRBV5-1 and TRBJ1-2; 9 bases map to TRBD1. Germline CDR1 is SGHRS and CDR2 is YFSETQ. CDR3 length equals 13 residues. Trimming cost V 6 bases and J 6 bases; bases outside gene matches: 6. The CDR3 DNA follows: TGCGCCAGCACAAAGGGACAGGGACATGGCTACACCTTC. Encoded protein: CASTKGQGHGYTF.

V gene TRBV5-1 combines with J gene TRBJ1-6, with 10 bases matching TRBD1. CDR1 is SGHRS and CDR2 is YFSETQ in the germline V gene. V was clipped by 2 bases and J by 7 bases; unmatched bases: 6. The CDR3 has 16 residues. CDR3 sequence reads: CASSLRQGASNSPLHF. Written as DNA, the CDR3 is TGCGCCAGCAGCTTACGACAGGGGGCTTCAAATTCACCCCTCCACTTT.

J is TRBJ2-4 and V is TRBV28; tentative D call: TRBD1 (5 bases). V lost 5 bases, J lost 1 base, and 12 bases lay in between. CDR1 MDHEN and CDR2 SYDVKM come from the germline V gene. The CDR3 length is 15 residues. In DNA, the CDR3 is TGTGCCAGCAGTAAGACAGTGGGGGCCAAAAACATTCAGTACTTC. As protein: CASSKTVGAKNIQYF.

This clone was detected only once. The rearrangement joins TRBV5-1 to TRBJ1-2; 7 nucleotides align to TRBD1. V gave up 0 bases and J gave up 7 bases; unmatched junction bases: 6. Germline-derived CDR1 and CDR2 are SGHRS and YFSETQ. CDR3 length: 14 amino acids. The CDR3 is CASSLEGGVSGYTF. In DNA form, the CDR3 reads TGCGCCAGCAGCTTGGAAGGGGGCGTCTCTGGCTACACCTTC. Filled out from reference TRBV5-1 and TRBJ1-2, the complete variable domain reads KAGVTQTPRYLIKTRGQQVTLSCSPISGHRSVSWYQQTPGQGLQFLFEYFSETQRNKGNFPGRFSGRQFSNSRSEMNVSTLELGDSALYLCASSLEGGVSGYTFGSGTRLTVV.

The chain joins TRBV7-8 to TRBJ2-2; D tentatively fits TRBD1 or TRBD2 (5 bases each). The V gene lost 6 bases and the J gene lost 2 bases, with 19 bases spanning the gap. Germline V lookup: CDR1 SGHVS, CDR2 FQNEAQ. The CDR3 extends over 17 amino acids. CDR3 bases: TGTGCCAGCAGATTTAGCGTTGGGGCGGTTAACACCGGGGAGCTGTTTTTT. This gives the protein CASRFSVGAVNTGELFF.

This sequence joins TRBV7-8 and TRBJ2-5; 11 nucleotides line up with TRBD2. The V segment lost 5 bases and the J segment 2 bases; nucleotides outside the gene matches: 13. This CDR3 has 18 amino acids. Germline V gives CDR1 SGHVS, CDR2 FQNEAQ. The CDR3 spells CASSPSGGYRGPQETQYF. CDR3 bases: TGTGCCAGCAGCCCTAGCGGGGGGTACAGGGGGCCGCAAGAGACCCAGTACTTC. Drawing the rest from reference TRBV7-8 and TRBJ2-5, the complete variable domain is GAGVSQSPRYKVAKRGQDVALRCDPISGHVSLFWYQQALGQGPEFLTYFQNEAQLDKSGLPSDRFFAERPEGSVSTLKIQRTQQEDSAVYLCASSPSGGYRGPQETQYFGPGTRLLVL.

This rearrangement joins TRBV10-2 to TRBJ1-5, with no clear D. The CDR3 runs to 14 residues. With 1 base removed from V and 2 bases from J, the gap between germline ends came to 6 bases. Per germline, CDR1 WSHSY and CDR2 SAAADI. CDR3 region: CASSEFGGNQPQHF. The CDR3 DNA is TGCGCCAGCAGTGAGTTTGGCGGCAATCAGCCCCAGCATTTT.

CDR3 coding DNA: TGTGCCTGGAGTGTAAAGGGATCTGGAAACACCATATATTTT. Its translation: CAWSVKGSGNTIYF. The V gene is TRBV30, the J gene TRBJ1-3; D is uncertain. The CDR3 length is 14 residues. V was trimmed by 0 bases and J by 1 base, leaving 7 bases between them. Germline V gene data show CDR1 as GTSNPN and CDR2 as SVGIG (reference sequence).

This chain uses TRBV29-1 with TRBJ1-1; 10 nucleotides agree with TRBD1. The germline CDR1 and CDR2 sequences are SQVTM and ANQGSEA. The CDR3 totals 13 residues. Trimming removed 5 bases from V and 2 bases from J; junction bases left unmatched: 2. The CDR3 here is CSVRQGANTEAFF. The CDR3 DNA reads TGCAGCGTTAGACAGGGGGCTAACACTGAAGCTTTCTTT.

The V call is TRBV25-1, the J call TRBJ2-6; D is ambiguous. The length of the CDR3 is 14 residues. Germline CDR1 and CDR2: MGHDK and SYGVNS. V was clipped by 3 bases and J by 0 bases, with 3 bases between them. CDR3 in amino acids: CASSDSSGANVLTF. The CDR3 nucleotides read TGTGCCAGCAGTGACAGCTCTGGGGCCAACGTCCTGACTTTC.

J is TRBJ1-3 and V is TRBV5-1; no clear D. CDR1 and CDR2 (germline): SGHRS, YFSETQ. The CDR3 is made up of 16 amino acids. The V end lost 1 base, the J end lost 0 bases, and 11 bases lay between the germline ends. CDR3 DNA sequence: TGCGCCAGCAGCTTGAGTCAGTCTACCTCTGGAAACACCATATATTTT. Protein sequence: CASSLSQSTSGNTIYF.

The gene calls are TRBV7-2 and TRBJ2-7, with TRBD1 identical over 12 bases. This CDR3 is built from 15 residues. Germline CDR1 SGHTA, CDR2 FQGNSA. Trimming removed 5 bases from V and 4 bases from J; junction bases left unmatched: 6. Here the CDR3 reads CASSRRGQGAYEQYF. In nucleotides, the CDR3 is TGTGCCAGCAGCCGCCGGGGACAGGGGGCTTACGAGCAGTACTTC.